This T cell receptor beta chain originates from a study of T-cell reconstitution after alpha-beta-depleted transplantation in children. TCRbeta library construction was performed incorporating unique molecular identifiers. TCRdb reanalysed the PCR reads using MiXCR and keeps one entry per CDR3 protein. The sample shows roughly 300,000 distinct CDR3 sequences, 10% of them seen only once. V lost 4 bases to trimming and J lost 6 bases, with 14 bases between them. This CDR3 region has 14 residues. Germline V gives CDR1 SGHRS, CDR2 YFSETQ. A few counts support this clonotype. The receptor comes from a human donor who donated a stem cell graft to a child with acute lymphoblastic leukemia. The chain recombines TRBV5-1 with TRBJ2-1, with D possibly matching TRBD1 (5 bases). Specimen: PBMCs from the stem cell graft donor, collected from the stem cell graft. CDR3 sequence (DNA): TGCGCCAGCAGCCCCCTGGTAAGGGGCAATGAGCAGTTCTTC. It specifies CASSPLVRGNEQFF.